The T cell receptor (beta chain) under discussion was sequenced for a study of T cell responses to AZD1222 COVID-19 vaccine. General study points: Spike-wide coverage was observed for vaccine-associated CD4 TCRs, with dominant responses at 160-218 and 743-854. Nearly half of the spike-specific TCRs reportedly recognize variant regions that carry no mutations. Mostly white British, mostly female donors; authors suggested clonal diversity may be underestimated.

Repertoires were generated with immunoSEQ multiplex PCR, while TCRdb's copy carries only in-frame clones and drops some. The sample lists roughly 120,000 clones, approximately 94% seen once, with 5% in the top ten. V lost 1 base and J lost 1, with 7 bases in between. CDR1 and CDR2 (germline): LNHNV, YYDKDF (reference sequence). This CDR3 region has 14 residues. About this clone itself: Its antigen is currently unknown. This sample includes further DNA sequences coding for the same CDR3.

Sequencing used peripheral blood, obtained 28 days after the second AZD1222 dose. This receptor was identified in an adult who received the AZD1222 COVID-19 vaccine. The J gene is TRBJ1-1, the V gene TRBV15; D might be TRBD1 (6 bases). DNA for the CDR3: TGTGCCACCAGCAGAGTACAGGGGAACACTGAAGCTTTCTTT. Amino acids: CATSRVQGNTEAFF.